The T cell receptor (beta chain) described here comes from a study of cytomegalovirus exposure and HLA in healthy donors (dated by TCRdb to the late 2010s). Concerning the study at large: According to a later analysis, one platform produced both the roughly 120 validation repertoires and the 666 repertoires of the first cohort. The aim of the study was to test whether cataloging public T cell receptors could identify signatures of past pathogen exposure. Along with the 666-subject first cohort, a separate validation cohort of about 110 different subjects was used. High-throughput TCR immunosequencing, statistical association of individual TCRs with disease status, and machine learning were combined to predict cytomegalovirus infection status.

Library preparation used the immunoSEQ multiplex PCR assay. In the original analysis: To diagnose cytomegalovirus status from the catalog of TCR beta chain sequences, a statistical classification framework was built. TCRdb's version of the immuneACCESS table is confined to in-frame rearrangements and falls short of the full clone set. An unresolved V gene accounts for under half of the shortfall where checked; the remainder is of unknown origin. That table gives V, J and clone size, and the DNA gave D and trimming. The sample table records 90,000 to 120,000 clones; almost 96% of these occur just once. The leading ten clones occupy 0.67% of the sample. The research as a whole found: Most TCR sequences were seen in very few donors, while some public TCRs were found in many individuals. The classifier was reported to diagnose cytomegalovirus status with high specificity and sensitivity in both the original cohort and the validation cohort. A later analysis found that TCRs clustered in the first cohort also tended to co-occur in the roughly 120 validation repertoires, with 94% of cluster scores above 0. It was suggested by the authors that the approach could potentially be generalized to other disease states and immunological phenotypes. A few of the identified cytomegalovirus-associated TCR beta chains were confirmed in vitro to be specific for cytomegalovirus antigens. All 120 or so repertoires were used to score co-occurrence in the validation cohort in a later analysis, because that analysis had no HLA typing for the cohort. A total of roughly 160 TCR beta chains were listed by the study as associated with cytomegalovirus.

The donors belonged to the validation cohort of about 110 subjects, which was separate from the roughly 680-subject first cohort. In regard to this clone: Its target antigen remains unknown. No qualities accompany the bases; no much larger clone lies one base away.

The CDR3 contains 16 residues, cysteine and phenylalanine counted. Only the CDR3 region is kept as DNA, spanning 48 bases read in frame from base 1. This sequence was found in a woman under 30 in good health and CMV-seronegative. The rearrangement combines TRBV1 with TRBJ2-1; TRBD1, the D gene given by the table, was not confirmed from the DNA. TRBV1 is recorded as a pseudogene. The sequencing sample was made of PBMCs. The nucleotide sequence is TGCACCAGCAGCCAAGAAGAGATCAGGGGGGTTGATGAGCAGTTCTTC. Its translation is CTSSQEEIRGVDEQFF.